This record looks at one T cell receptor (beta chain) sequence and its context. Antigen specificity is unknown. The sample originates from a study of CXCR3-negative and CXCR3-positive naive CD8 T cells. General study points: Naive CXCR3-negative and CXCR3-positive cells had similar TRBV-TRBJ usage; memory differed. Comparably high diversity marked both naive subsets, whereas memory CD8+ cells had much lower diversity. CXCR3-positive naive cells carried more hydrophobic TRB CDR3s than CXCR3-negative ones.

UMI labels and 5' RACE were used to prepare the TRB cDNA libraries. TCRdb re-called the 5' RACE reads; one entry per CDR3 protein, DNA not given. The sample holds roughly 71,000 distinct CDR3 sequences. Per germline, CDR1 SGHTA and CDR2 FQGNSA. This CDR3 is 16 amino acids long. What was sequenced was naive CXCR3- CD8+ T cells from blood. Subset meaning: CD45RO-CCR7+CD27+CD95- naive CD8+ T cells lacking CXCR3 (TNR3-). J is TRBJ2-1 and V is TRBV7-2; TCRdb selects TRBD1, and the lack of DNA leaves this call unchecked. The clonotype originates from a human donor in good health. Some clones in this sample may be carry-over from other donors' samples. The chain's CDR3 is CASSLVWTGAYNEQFF.